The clone carrying this T cell receptor beta chain has at least ten counts. Researchers amplified the TCR beta CDR3 regions from RNA transcripts. The HTBI primer set was used in a first-round RT-PCR of the TCR CDR3. TCRdb re-analysed the multiplex PCR reads in MiXCR, keeping a single row per CDR3 protein. Of nearly 750,000 distinct CDR3 sequences listed, roughly a third were seen once; the top ten hold roughly 30%. Germline CDR1 SGHKS, CDR2 YYEKEE (reference sequence). The CDR3 runs 16 residues. The V gene lost 4 bases and the J gene lost 6 bases, with 17 bases spanning the gap. This sample was included in a study of T cells in Graves' hyperthyroidism and ophthalmopathy.

Input material: blood. The chain couples TRBV5-5 to TRBJ1-6, with unresolved D. The sequence was collected from a woman between 40 and 50 years old with Graves' hyperthyroidism. CDR3 bases: TGTGCCAGCAGCCCCCAGGTGGGGTTGAGTAATTCACCCCTCCACTTT. The encoded protein is CASSPQVGLSNSPLHF.